These T cell receptor beta chains were read from a single sample in a study of STAT3 mutations in large granular lymphocyte leukemia. Clones were sequenced by immunoSEQ multiplex PCR, and TCRdb holds only the in-frame ones, with some missing. Of fewer than 4,500 clones in the sample, around 74% were seen once. Sequencing was performed on peripheral blood mononuclear cells. The receptors derive from a man aged 55-75 years with T-cell large granular lymphocyte leukemia. Some clones in this sample may be carry-over from other donors' samples. CDR3s include the opening cysteine and the closing phenylalanine or tryptophan. Fields, in order: J gene, D gene, CDR3 length, V gene, clone size, CDR3 protein, CDR3 DNA. A D gene is named only where the DNA matches it firmly. Rows give clone size only sometimes, using once, few, many, or a class for an expanded clone.

TRBJ1-2	.	13	TRBV29-1	.	CSVALGGGYGYTF	TGCAGCGTTGCCCTCGGGGGCGGCTATGGCTACACCTTC
TRBJ2-1	.	17	TRBV27	.	CASSLSFRGITGNEQFF	TGTGCCAGCAGTTTATCGTTCAGGGGAATTACGGGCAATGAGCAGTTCTTC
TRBJ2-1	.	14	TRBV13	.	CASSTTSSYNEQFF	TGTGCCAGCAGCACGACCAGCTCCTACAATGAGCAGTTCTTC
TRBJ2-1	.	12	TRBV6-1	.	CASSISSSSPFF	TGTGCCAGCTCCATTTCCAGTAGCAGCCCGTTCTTC
TRBJ2-7	.	14	TRBV2	.	CASSEMAVVGPQYF	TGTGCCAGCAGTGAAATGGCGGTTGTGGGGCCGCAGTACTTC
TRBJ2-1	TRBD2	15	TRBV5-4	.	CASSLRTSVYNEQFF	TGTGCCAGCAGCCTGAGGACTAGCGTCTACAATGAGCAGTTCTTC
TRBJ1-2	.	14	TRBV29-1	.	CSANDRSGTYGYTF	TGCAGCGCGAACGACAGGTCGGGTACCTATGGCTACACCTTC
TRBJ1-1	.	11	TRBV29-1	.	CSVEGLGEAFF	TGCAGCGTTGAGGGACTTGGTGAAGCTTTCTTT
TRBJ2-7	TRBD1	12	TRBV30	few	CAWTRDRGEQYF	TGTGCCTGGACCCGGGACAGGGGCGAGCAGTACTTC
TRBJ2-1	TRBD2	17	TRBV5-4	.	CASSLQLAVSSYNEQFF	TGTGCCAGCAGCCTCCAACTAGCGGTGAGCTCCTACAATGAGCAGTTCTTC
TRBJ2-7	TRBD2	14	TRBV7-9	once	CASSRTSSTYEQYF	TGTGCCAGCAGCCGGACTAGCAGCACCTACGAGCAGTACTTC
TRBJ1-4	TRBD1	17	TRBV15	once	CATSRGTGAATNEKLFF	TGTGCCACCAGCAGAGGGACAGGGGCAGCAACTAATGAAAAACTGTTTTTT
TRBJ1-2	.	12	TRBV28	.	CASGSGTYGYTF	TGTGCCAGCGGATCCGGGACCTATGGCTACACCTTC
TRBJ2-7	TRBD2	14	TRBV5-1	.	CASSSASGIYEQYF	TGCGCCAGCAGCTCTGCTAGCGGGATCTACGAGCAGTACTTC
TRBJ1-2	.	14	TRBV29-1	.	CSVETLSSGAGYTF	TGCAGCGTTGAAACTTTGAGTTCAGGGGCTGGCTACACCTTC
TRBJ1-5	.	15	TRBV2	.	CASRGWPNSNQPQHF	TGTGCCAGCAGGGGGTGGCCAAATAGCAATCAGCCCCAGCATTTT
TRBJ2-7	.	11	TRBV6-1	.	CASSELYEQYF	TGTGCCAGCAGTGAATTGTACGAGCAGTACTTC
TRBJ2-1	.	16	TRBV5-4	.	CASSLGPWTPYNEQFF	TGTGCCAGCAGCTTAGGGCCTTGGACTCCCTACAATGAGCAGTTCTTC
TRBJ2-6	.	17	TRBV5-1	.	CASSLNEGNSGANVLTF	TGCGCCAGCAGCTTGAATGAAGGGAACTCTGGGGCCAACGTCCTGACTTTC
TRBJ1-1	TRBD1	12	TRBV29-1	.	CSVPGQGYEAFF	TGCAGCGTCCCGGGACAGGGCTACGAAGCTTTCTTT
TRBJ2-7	TRBD1	14	TRBV4-1	.	CASSLGQGIYEQYF	TGCGCCAGCAGCCTCGGACAGGGGATATACGAGCAGTACTTC
TRBJ1-2	TRBD1	14	TRBV6-5	.	CASSRTGSDYGYTF	TGTGCCAGCAGTCGGACAGGGTCAGACTATGGCTACACCTTC
TRBJ2-1	.	13	TRBV5-1	.	CASSLNTNNEQFF	TGCGCCAGCAGCCTTAACACTAACAATGAGCAGTTCTTC
TRBJ2-5	TRBD2	18	TRBV27	.	CASSSSWTSGRNAETQYF	TGTGCCAGCAGTTCATCATGGACTAGCGGGAGAAATGCTGAGACCCAGTACTTC
TRBJ2-3	TRBD2	17	TRBV5-1	.	CASSLSGTTYYTDTQYF	TGCGCCAGCAGCCTTAGCGGGACCACCTATTACACAGATACGCAGTATTTT
TRBJ1-5	.	15	TRBV5-6	once	CASSRGSRRGQPQHF	TGTGCCAGCAGCCGGGGAAGCCGGCGGGGTCAGCCCCAGCATTTT
TRBJ1-4	.	15	TRBV5-4	once	CASSSPGGTNEKLFF	TGTGCCAGCAGCTCTCCAGGTGGGACGAATGAAAAACTGTTTTTT
TRBJ2-7	.	17	TRBV12-5	.	CASGPGVGNRQIYEQYF	TGTGCTAGTGGTCCCGGGGTAGGGAACAGACAGATCTACGAGCAGTACTTC
TRBJ2-7	.	16	TRBV7-9	.	CASSLVGGGNFYEQYF	TGTGCCAGCAGCTTAGTAGGAGGCGGAAACTTCTACGAGCAGTACTTC
TRBJ1-2	TRBD1	15	TRBV5-4	.	CASSLTGTGDPGYTF	TGTGCCAGCAGCCTAACCGGGACAGGGGACCCTGGCTACACCTTC
TRBJ2-1	.	14	TRBV7-2	once	CASSLEGQVPKQFF	TGTGCCAGCAGCTTAGAGGGTCAAGTCCCGAAGCAGTTCTTC
TRBJ2-3	TRBD2	17	TRBV6-1	.	CASSEDGLAGVTDTQYF	TGTGCCAGCAGTGAGGATGGACTAGCGGGGGTCACAGATACGCAGTATTTT
TRBJ1-2	.	17	TRBV4-1	few	CASSRYPGNPTNYGYTF	TGCGCCAGCAGCCGCTACCCGGGCAACCCGACGAACTATGGCTACACCTTC
TRBJ2-7	TRBD1	14	TRBV5-1	few	CASSWTGTSYEQYF	TGCGCCAGCAGTTGGACAGGAACCTCCTACGAGCAGTACTTC
TRBJ1-1	.	16	TRBV5-6	once	CASSLEWGARYTEAFF	TGTGCCAGCAGCTTGGAGTGGGGGGCGAGGTACACTGAAGCTTTCTTT
TRBJ2-7	TRBD1	14	TRBV7-2	few	CASSLRTGYYEQYF	TGTGCCAGCAGCTTAAGGACAGGGTACTACGAGCAGTACTTC
TRBJ2-7	.	13	TRBV30	.	CAWNQQGKGEQYF	TGTGCCTGGAACCAACAGGGCAAAGGCGAGCAGTACTTC
TRBJ2-5	TRBD2	16	TRBV7-8	.	CASSIPTSGSEETQYF	TGTGCCAGCAGCATCCCGACTAGCGGGAGCGAAGAGACCCAGTACTTC
TRBJ2-5	TRBD2	15	TRBV29-1	once	CSVDGLAGGRETQYF	TGCAGCGTTGATGGACTAGCGGGAGGCAGAGAGACCCAGTACTTC
TRBJ2-3	.	13	TRBV30	.	CAWSVGGSDTQYF	TGTGCCTGGAGTGTAGGTGGGTCGGATACGCAGTATTTT
TRBJ2-1	.	13	TRBV7-9	once	CASSPHLIAEQFF	TGTGCCAGCAGCCCACACCTCATAGCGGAGCAGTTCTTC
TRBJ1-1	.	15	TRBV5-1	.	CASSVTGHLNTEAFF	TGCGCCAGCAGCGTTACGGGACACCTGAACACTGAAGCTTTCTTT
TRBJ1-1	.	16	TRBV5-1	.	CASSLSTLALNTEAFF	TGCGCCAGCAGCTTGTCTACCCTAGCCCTGAACACTGAAGCTTTCTTT
TRBJ2-1	TRBD1	14	TRBV7-2	.	CASVRDSTYNEQFF	TGTGCCAGCGTCCGGGACAGCACCTACAATGAGCAGTTCTTC
TRBJ2-6	.	14	TRBV28	.	CASLEVPGANVLTF	TGTGCCAGCCTCGAGGTTCCCGGGGCCAACGTCCTGACTTTC
TRBJ2-7	.	15	TRBV2	few	CASSPGDLSSYEQYF	TGTGCCAGCAGCCCTGGGGACTTGTCCTCCTACGAGCAGTACTTC
TRBJ1-1	.	15	TRBV9	few	CASSNRDSTDTEAFF	TGTGCCAGCAGCAACCGGGATTCAACGGACACTGAAGCTTTCTTT
TRBJ2-5	TRBD1	13	TRBV5-8	.	CASRRGQGETQYF	TGTGCCAGCAGGCGGGGACAGGGAGAGACCCAGTACTTC
TRBJ1-2	TRBD1	18	TRBV25-1	.	CASRGLDRNGEANYGYTF	TGTGCCAGCAGGGGTCTGGACAGGAACGGGGAAGCTAACTATGGCTACACCTTC
TRBJ2-7	.	13	TRBV19	.	CASSPPQTYEQYF	TGTGCCAGTAGCCCTCCACAGACGTACGAGCAGTACTTC
TRBJ1-5	.	13	TRBV30	once	CAWSRGSNQPQHF	TGTGCCTGGAGTAGGGGTAGCAATCAGCCCCAGCATTTT
TRBJ2-7	TRBD2	15	TRBV10-3	.	CAISGIAGSSYEQYF	TGTGCCATCAGTGGCATAGCGGGGAGCTCCTACGAGCAGTACTTC